This T cell receptor beta chain came from a study of T cells in Graves' hyperthyroidism and ophthalmopathy. Notes on the study in general: Clonotypes that were expanded in thyroid above 0.001 mostly appeared in blood too.

Diagnosis of hyperthyroidism was new in patients aged 18 to 65, and its duration was under 2 months. Exclusion of a patient resulted from uncontrolled infection, other autoimmune disease, pregnancy or lactation. Thyroid ultrasound and orbital computed tomography, with clinical symptoms and serum thyroxine and TRAb, informed diagnoses. Amplified TCR beta CDR3 regions derived from RNA transcripts. The study used the HTBI primer set for a first-round RT-PCR of the TCR CDR3. TCRdb re-derived calls from the multiplex PCR reads in MiXCR, one entry per CDR3 protein. The table shows under 700,000 distinct CDR3 sequences, with around 46% occurring only once. Trimming shortened V by 1 base and J by 0 bases, and 14 bases separated the two germline ends. The CDR3 totals 16 residues. Germline values: CDR1 SGHRS, CDR2 YFSETQ. This clonotype appeared once. Its matching antigen is unknown.

The chain has TRBV5-1 and TRBJ2-7; weak D call: TRBD2 (6 bases). The sequenced material came from peripheral blood or thyroid tissue (not recorded which). This receptor was identified in a woman aged 18 to 35 with Graves' hyperthyroidism. In nucleotides, the CDR3 is TGCGCCAGCAGCTTGTCTAGCGTTAGATCCTCCTACGAGCAGTACTTC. Translation: CASSLSSVRSSYEQYF.